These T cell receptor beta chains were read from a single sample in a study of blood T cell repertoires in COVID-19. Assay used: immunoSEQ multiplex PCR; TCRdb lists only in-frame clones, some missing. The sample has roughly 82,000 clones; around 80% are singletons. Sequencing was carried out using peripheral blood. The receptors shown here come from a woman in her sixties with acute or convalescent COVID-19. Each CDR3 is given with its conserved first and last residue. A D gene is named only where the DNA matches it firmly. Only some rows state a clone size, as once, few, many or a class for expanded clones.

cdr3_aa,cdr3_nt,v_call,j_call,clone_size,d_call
CASSLSPAGSSYEQYF,TGTGCCAGCAGTTTAAGTCCAGCGGGTTCCTCCTACGAGCAGTACTTC,TRBV27,TRBJ2-7,-,-
CASSSPGTSLGQFF,TGTGCCAGCAGTTCCCCCGGGACTAGCTTGGGGCAGTTCTTC,TRBV6-5,TRBJ2-1,-,TRBD2
CASSIKSRGASNYGYTF,TGTGCCAGTAGTATTAAATCCAGGGGGGCGTCTAACTATGGCTACACCTTC,TRBV19,TRBJ1-2,-,TRBD1
CASSPGLAGAYEQYF,TGTGCCAGCAGCCCCGGACTAGCGGGGGCATACGAGCAGTACTTC,TRBV5-6,TRBJ2-7,few,TRBD2
CASSYSPTGDETQYF,TGTGCCAGCAGTTACTCCCCGACAGGGGACGAGACCCAGTACTTC,TRBV6-2/TRBV6-3,TRBJ2-5,-,TRBD1
CASSEAERQPQHF,TGTGCCAGCAGTGAGGCGGAACGCCAGCCCCAGCATTTT,TRBV6-1,TRBJ1-5,-,-
CASSPGSSYEQYF,TGTGCCAGCAGTCCCGGGAGCTCCTACGAGCAGTACTTC,TRBV28,TRBJ2-7,-,-
CASSVGQVGNQPQHF,TGTGCCAGCAGCGTAGGGCAGGTGGGCAATCAGCCCCAGCATTTT,TRBV9,TRBJ1-5,-,-
CAWSPLGRANTEAFF,TGTGCCTGGAGTCCCCTTGGGAGGGCCAACACTGAAGCTTTCTTT,TRBV30,TRBJ1-1,few,-
CASRRTGALGTQYF,TGTGCCAGCAGAAGGACTGGCGCCCTTGGTACCCAGTACTTC,TRBV28,TRBJ2-5,-,-
CASRDFSGLEQYF,TGCGCCAGCAGGGATTTTTCAGGACTCGAGCAGTACTTC,TRBV5-1,TRBJ2-7,-,-
CASSYPDRAYEQYF,TGTGCCAGCAGTTACCCGGACAGGGCTTACGAGCAGTACTTC,TRBV6-2/TRBV6-3,TRBJ2-7,few,TRBD1
CASSLDGRQGAYEQYF,TGTGCCAGCAGCTTGGACGGGCGACAGGGGGCCTACGAGCAGTACTTC,TRBV5-4,TRBJ2-7,-,TRBD1
CASSQSPSLDTDTQYF,TGCGCCAGCAGCCAGTCTCCTTCGCTCGACACAGATACGCAGTATTTT,TRBV5-1,TRBJ2-3,-,-
CASRITGVRNTQYF,TGTGCCAGCAGAATCACAGGGGTTCGTAATACGCAGTATTTT,TRBV6-5,TRBJ2-3,-,TRBD1
CASSGRDRTTEQFF,TGTGCCAGCAGTGGGAGGGACAGGACCACCGAGCAGTTCTTC,TRBV6-2/TRBV6-3,TRBJ2-1,-,-
CASSPRGEKLFF,TGTGCCAGCAGCCCCAGGGGAGAAAAACTGTTTTTT,TRBV11-3,TRBJ1-4,-,-
CASRAGTGEETQYF,TGCGCCAGCAGAGCCGGGACAGGGGAAGAGACCCAGTACTTC,TRBV5-1,TRBJ2-5,-,TRBD1
CASSTMADMNTEAFF,TGTGCCAGCAGCACCATGGCAGACATGAACACTGAAGCTTTCTTT,TRBV7-6,TRBJ1-1,-,-
CASSRDWNEQFF,TGTGCCAGCAGTAGGGACTGGAATGAGCAGTTCTTC,TRBV6-4,TRBJ2-1,-,-
CASSLDGQTGVSQPQHF,TGCGCCAGCAGCTTGGACGGACAGACAGGGGTGAGTCAGCCCCAGCATTTT,TRBV5-1,TRBJ1-5,once,TRBD1
CASRDTVPAPLHF,TGTGCCAGCAGAGACACGGTCCCCGCGCCCCTCCACTTT,TRBV7-3,TRBJ1-6,-,-
CASSQDKALAGGSADTQYF,TGTGCCAGCAGCCAAGATAAAGCCCTAGCGGGAGGGAGCGCAGATACGCAGTATTTT,TRBV4-2,TRBJ2-3,-,TRBD2
CASSSQGREKLFF,TGCGCCAGCAGCTCACAAGGGAGGGAAAAACTGTTTTTT,TRBV5-1,TRBJ1-4,-,-
CASSSYTGELFF,TGTGCCAGCAGCTCGTACACCGGGGAGCTGTTTTTT,TRBV11-2,TRBJ2-2,-,-
CASSLPLQAPSYEQYF,TGCGCCAGCAGCTTGCCCCTACAGGCCCCCTCCTACGAGCAGTACTTC,TRBV5-1,TRBJ2-7,-,-
CASSFTGMGNQPQHF,TGTGCCAGCAGCTTTACAGGGATGGGGAATCAGCCCCAGCATTTT,TRBV7-2,TRBJ1-5,-,-
CASSQGSGGPNNEQFF,TGCGCCAGCAGCCAAGGGAGCGGGGGGCCTAACAATGAGCAGTTCTTC,TRBV4-3,TRBJ2-1,-,TRBD2
CASSSGLATTGELFF,TGCGCCAGCAGCTCGGGACTAGCAACGACCGGGGAGCTGTTTTTT,TRBV5-1,TRBJ2-2,-,TRBD2
CASSLGPWEKLFF,TGTGCCAGCAGTTTAGGGCCTTGGGAAAAACTGTTTTTT,TRBV27,TRBJ1-4,medium-sized,-
CASSLVEAPNSPLHF,TGCGCCAGCAGCTTGGTAGAGGCCCCTAATTCACCCCTCCACTTT,TRBV5-1,TRBJ1-6,-,-
CASSRAGDNEQFF,TGTGCCAGCAGTAGGGCGGGCGACAATGAGCAGTTCTTC,TRBV3-1/TRBV3-2,TRBJ2-1,once,-
CASNKDGIPEAFF,TGTGCCAGTAATAAGGACGGGATCCCTGAAGCTTTCTTT,TRBV19,TRBJ1-1,-,-
CASSFRQGARVYEQYF,TGTGCCAGCAGCTTTAGACAGGGGGCGAGAGTGTACGAGCAGTACTTC,TRBV7-2,TRBJ2-7,-,TRBD1
CASSLQGGIGNSPLHF,TGTGCCAGCAGCTTACAAGGGGGAATAGGCAATTCACCCCTCCACTTT,TRBV7-2,TRBJ1-6,-,-
CSARQGGDYTF,TGCAGTGCTCGACAGGGGGGCGACTACACCTTC,TRBV20-1,TRBJ1-2,-,TRBD1
CASSVRNTEAFF,TGTGCCAGCAGTGTCAGGAACACTGAAGCTTTCTTT,TRBV2,TRBJ1-1,-,-
CASSLEVSSPLHF,TGTGCCAGCAGCCTAGAAGTGAGTTCACCCCTCCACTTT,TRBV21-1,TRBJ1-6,once,-
CASSPGTGREAFF,TGTGCCAGCAGCCCGGGGACAGGTCGTGAAGCTTTCTTT,TRBV7-9,TRBJ1-1,-,TRBD1
CARGTSGGLGNEQFF,TGCGCCAGAGGGACTAGCGGGGGGTTAGGCAATGAGCAGTTCTTC,TRBV10-1,TRBJ2-1,-,TRBD2
CASSLGWGQATWTSGVNTGELFF,TGCGCCAGCAGCTTGGGATGGGGTCAGGCGACTTGGACTAGCGGGGTAAACACCGGGGAGCTGTTTTTT,TRBV5-1,TRBJ2-2,few,TRBD2
CASADRHEAFF,TGTGCCAGCGCCGACAGACATGAAGCTTTCTTT,TRBV12-3/TRBV12-4,TRBJ1-1,-,-
CASRRGPDRLIRNTEAFF,TGTGCCAGCAGGCGCGGGCCGGACAGGCTTATCCGAAACACTGAAGCTTTCTTT,TRBV2,TRBJ1-1,-,TRBD1
CSVERTQGIAFF,TGCAGCGTGGAAAGGACACAGGGTATAGCTTTCTTT,TRBV29-1,TRBJ1-1,-,-
CASSPGNTEAFF,TGTGCCAGCAGCCCCGGGAACACTGAAGCTTTCTTT,TRBV12-3/TRBV12-4,TRBJ1-1,few,-
CASIRRRGETQYF,TGTGCCAGCATTCGGCGGCGGGGAGAGACCCAGTACTTC,TRBV2,TRBJ2-5,few,-
CASTYTGRENEKLFF,TGCGCCAGCACCTATACAGGGAGAGAAAATGAAAAACTGTTTTTT,TRBV4-3,TRBJ1-4,-,-
CASSFGPQGDTEAFF,TGTGCCAGCAGCTTCGGGCCCCAGGGGGACACTGAAGCTTTCTTT,TRBV7-9,TRBJ1-1,-,TRBD1